Each of the 25 T cell receptor beta chains below was sequenced from the same sample in a study of blood T cell repertoires in COVID-19. Method: immunoSEQ multiplex PCR; TCRdb's copy keeps in-frame clones and lacks some. The repertoire consists of approximately 300,000 clones, with around 90% occurring once and the leading ten covering roughly 7.3%. The specimen was peripheral blood. All receptors derive from a woman aged 30 to 39 with COVID-19, enrolled during active disease.

The V gene is TRBV29-1, the J gene TRBJ2-7; 16 nucleotides match TRBD2. V lost 3 bases to trimming and J lost 12 bases; unmatched junction nucleotides: 8. The length of the CDR3 is 14 residues. Germline CDR1 reads SQVTM; CDR2 reads ANQGSEA. The CDR3 bases are TGCAGCGTTGACACCGGGACTAGCGGGAGGGCCGTGTACTTC. Translation gives CSVDTGTSGRAVYF.

V and J are TRBV30 and TRBJ1-5; no definite D call. This CDR3 is built from 13 residues. CDR1 and CDR2 from the germline V gene are GTSNPN and SVGIG (reference sequence). Between the trimmed V and J ends, which lost 4 bases and 7 bases, there was a span of 14 bases. The CDR3 DNA sequence: TGTGCCTGGACCAAGAGCCCGAGGCAGCCCCAGCATTTT. This encodes CAWTKSPRQPQHF.

The chain uses TRBV28 and TRBJ1-4; no clear D gene. The CDR3 runs to 16 residues. In germline, CDR1 is MDHEN, CDR2 SYDVKM. The V and J ends lost 1 base and 1 base respectively, with 10 bases between them. The CDR3 spells CASSLFGRKTNEKLFF. CDR3 coding DNA: TGTGCCAGCAGTTTATTTGGGAGAAAAACTAATGAAAAACTGTTTTTT.

This sequence joins TRBV25-1 and TRBJ2-2; the D gene is possibly TRBD2 (6 bases). V dropped 8 bases and J dropped 10 bases, with 17 bases sitting between them. Germline values: CDR1 MGHDK, CDR2 SYGVNS. CDR3 length: 13 residues. CDR3 region: CASGGLNAAELFF. CDR3 nucleotide sequence: TGTGCCAGCGGGGGACTTAACGCCGCGGAGCTGTTTTTT.

The chain combines TRBV28 with TRBJ1-5, with D possibly being TRBD1 (5 bases). Trimming removed 7 bases from V and 4 bases from J, with 17 bases in between. This CDR3 contains 15 residues. Germline V lookup: CDR1 MDHEN, CDR2 SYDVKM. The CDR3 region has the DNA TGTGCCAGCACCCCCTTGGGGGGTGCGAATCAGCCCCAGCATTTT. Translated: CASTPLGGANQPQHF.

This clone was counted once. J is TRBJ1-1 and V is TRBV28; 9 bases fit TRBD1. This CDR3 contains 14 residues. CDR1 is MDHEN and CDR2 is SYDVKM in the germline V gene. V shed 7 bases and J 4 bases; nucleotides not matched to a gene: 7. CDR3: CASTGTGLTTEAFF. The CDR3 DNA follows: TGTGCCAGCACCGGGACAGGGTTGACCACTGAAGCTTTCTTT.

This rearrangement joins TRBV19 to TRBJ1-2; perhaps TRBD1 as D (5 bases). Deletions cut 3 bases from V and 8 bases from J, with 19 bases between. Germline CDR1 LNHDA, CDR2 SQIVND (reference sequence). This CDR3 is built from 15 residues. CDR3 DNA sequence: TGTGCCAGTAGTATTTCAATCCAGGGCGGCTACGGCTACACCTTC. The encoded protein is CASSISIQGGYGYTF.

The chain is built from TRBV6-5 and TRBJ2-7; 9 bases agree with TRBD1. The trim removed 2 bases at V and 5 bases at J, leaving 7 bases unmatched. The CDR3 is made up of 15 amino acids. Per germline, CDR1 MNHEY and CDR2 SVGAGI. The CDR3 DNA reads TGTGCCAGCAGTTACCGGGACAGGGTGTATCACGAGCAGTACTTC. This translates into CASSYRDRVYHEQYF.

This clone appeared a single time. V usage is TRBV30 and J usage is TRBJ1-3, with 8 bases that match TRBD1. Germline CDR1 is GTSNPN and CDR2 is SVGIG (reference sequence). The CDR3 has 17 amino acids. The ends lost 0 bases at V and 0 bases at J; junction bases unmatched: 7. The CDR3 region is CAWSVPRTGPSGNTIYF. CDR3 in DNA: TGTGCCTGGAGTGTACCTAGGACAGGGCCCTCTGGAAACACCATATATTTT.

The chain has TRBV4-3 and TRBJ2-7; 9 bases match TRBD2. The CDR3 has 15 residues. Per the germline V gene, CDR1 is LGHNA and CDR2 is YSLEER. Unmatched junction bases numbered 8, after V lost 5 bases and J lost 3 bases. The CDR3 DNA follows: TGCGCCAGCAGCTCCGGGACTAGCACCATCTACGAGCAGTACTTC. Its translation is CASSSGTSTIYEQYF.

The rearrangement joins TRBV18 to TRBJ2-7; weak D call: TRBD2 (6 bases). V was trimmed by 3 bases and J by 0 bases, leaving 9 bases between them. This CDR3 comprises 14 residues. The germline V gene encodes CDR1 KGHSH and CDR2 LQKENI. This chain's CDR3 is CASSPLGGSYEQYF. CDR3 nucleotide sequence: TGTGCCAGCTCACCCCTGGGGGGCTCCTACGAGCAGTACTTC.

This chain connects TRBV19 to TRBJ2-7, with TRBD2 as a possible D gene (6 bases). CDR1 LNHDA and CDR2 SQIVND come from the germline V gene (reference sequence). Trimming shortened V by 0 bases and J by 3 bases, and 12 bases separated the two germline ends. CDR3 size: 15 residues. The CDR3, as DNA: TGTGCCAGTAGTATAGACCCTAGCGAAAACTACGAGCAGTACTTC. It translates to CASSIDPSENYEQYF.

The rearrangement links TRBV30 to TRBJ1-1; perhaps TRBD1 as D (5 bases). Germline lookup yields CDR1 GTSNPN and CDR2 SVGIG (reference sequence). Deletions cut 0 bases from V and 2 bases from J, with 10 bases between. The CDR3 totals 14 residues. As DNA, the CDR3 is TGTGCCTGGAGTGTCAGGGTCGGAAACACTGAAGCTTTCTTT. It specifies CAWSVRVGNTEAFF.

The chain links TRBV28 to TRBJ2-5; TRBD2 agrees at 8 bases. The junction had 8 bases not matched to a gene; V was cut back by 7 bases and J by 7 bases. The germline CDR1 and CDR2 sequences are MDHEN and SYDVKM. This CDR3 contains 13 residues. CDR3 bases: TGTGCCAGCACGCCCCGACGGGAGGGGACCCAGTACTTC. It codes for CASTPRREGTQYF.

The chain has TRBV7-2 and TRBJ2-7; 10 bases match TRBD2. V gave up 1 base and J gave up 10 bases; unmatched junction bases: 4. CDR1 SGHTA and CDR2 FQGNSA come from the germline V gene. The CDR3 covers 13 residues. The CDR3 region is CASSLELAGYQYF. CDR3 nucleotide sequence: TGTGCCAGCAGCTTAGAACTAGCGGGATACCAGTACTTC.

This clone has at least ten counts. This chain connects TRBV5-1 to TRBJ1-2; D perhaps matches TRBD1 (6 bases). Germline V gene sequence: CDR1 SGHRS, CDR2 YFSETQ. V lost 1 base and J lost 3, with 10 bases in between. The CDR3 is made up of 14 amino acids. The CDR3: CASSLQGKDYGYTF. The DNA for the CDR3 is TGCGCCAGCAGCTTGCAGGGGAAGGACTATGGCTACACCTTC. The complete variable domain, with remaining parts taken from reference TRBV5-1 and TRBJ1-2, reads KAGVTQTPRYLIKTRGQQVTLSCSPISGHRSVSWYQQTPGQGLQFLFEYFSETQRNKGNFPGRFSGRQFSNSRSEMNVSTLELGDSALYLCASSLQGKDYGYTFGSGTRLTVV.

The CDR3 is CASSFEANTEAFF. CDR3 DNA sequence: TGTGCCAGCAGTTTTGAGGCGAACACTGAAGCTTTCTTT. The chain has TRBV27 and TRBJ1-1; D gene uncertain. The CDR3 covers 13 residues. Germline-derived CDR1 and CDR2 are MNHEY and SMNVEV (reference sequence). Trimming left V 3 bases short and J 1 base short, with 6 bases between.

This chain connects TRBV5-1 to TRBJ2-3; 9 bases align to TRBD1. The J segment lost 6 bases and the V segment lost 3 bases, leaving 8 bases of the junction unmatched. Germline assignment: CDR1 SGHRS and CDR2 YFSETQ. CDR3 size: 15 residues. CDR3 region: CASSYGTGHDDTQYF. CDR3 DNA: TGCGCCAGCAGCTACGGGACAGGGCACGACGATACGCAGTATTTT.

The chain combines TRBV27 with TRBJ2-7, with a weak D call TRBD1 (6 bases). CDR1 and CDR2 from the germline V gene are MNHEY and SMNVEV (reference sequence). Trimming took off 10 bases at V and 3 bases at J, with 16 bases between the two ends. This CDR3 has 13 residues. The chain's CDR3 is CATGPGHLYEQYF. The CDR3, as DNA: TGTGCCACGGGACCGGGACATCTCTACGAGCAGTACTTC.

The V gene is TRBV2, the J gene TRBJ2-7; no definite D call. Per the germline V gene, CDR1 is SNHLY and CDR2 is FYNNEI. With 6 bases removed from V and 0 bases from J, the gap between germline ends came to 6 bases. The length of the CDR3 is 12 residues. CDR3 in DNA: TGTGCCAGCAGGGCCGACTCCTACGAGCAGTACTTC. Translation: CASRADSYEQYF.

The chain combines TRBV9 with TRBJ1-2; 11 bases line up with TRBD1. The V gene's germline CDR1 is SGDLS and CDR2 YYNGEE. V gave up 6 bases and J gave up 2 bases; unmatched junction bases: 3. The length of the CDR3 is 14 residues. CDR3 nucleotides: TGTGCCAGCACCAGGGACAGGGGGAACTATGGCTACACCTTC. Its protein is CASTRDRGNYGYTF.

This chain links TRBV28 with TRBJ2-7; D is possibly TRBD2 (6 bases). Per germline, CDR1 MDHEN and CDR2 SYDVKM. The V and J ends lost 6 bases and 7 bases respectively, with 10 bases between them. The CDR3 has 11 residues. Here the CDR3 reads CASSPGREQYF. The DNA of the CDR3 is TGTGCCAGCAGCCCGGGGAGGGAGCAGTACTTC.

The genes are TRBV5-1 and TRBJ2-7; maybe TRBD2 (5 bases). CDR3 length: 13 residues. V was pared by 0 bases and J by 6 bases, with 10 bases between. Germline assignment: CDR1 SGHRS and CDR2 YFSETQ. The chain's CDR3 is CASSLGTRGEQYF. The DNA for the CDR3 is TGCGCCAGCAGCTTGGGTACCCGGGGCGAGCAGTACTTC.

This rearrangement joins TRBV28 to TRBJ1-2; 8 positions agree with TRBD1. Germline V gene data show CDR1 as MDHEN and CDR2 as SYDVKM. Trimming at V came to 3 bases and at J to 6 bases, leaving 6 bases not matched to a gene. This CDR3 has 14 residues. The CDR3 nucleotides are TGTGCCAGCAGTTTCCCAACAGGGGGACATGGCTACACCTTC. Translation gives CASSFPTGGHGYTF.

This CDR3 is CASSEKQGVSTQYF. The CDR3 nucleotides are TGCGCCAGCAGTGAGAAACAGGGTGTCAGTACCCAGTACTTC. V gene TRBV10-1 combines with J gene TRBJ2-5, with a weak D call TRBD1 (6 bases). Trimming took 2 bases from V and 8 from J, leaving 15 bases between them. Germline V CDR1 and CDR2: WNHNN, SYGVQD (reference sequence). The CDR3 consists of 14 residues.